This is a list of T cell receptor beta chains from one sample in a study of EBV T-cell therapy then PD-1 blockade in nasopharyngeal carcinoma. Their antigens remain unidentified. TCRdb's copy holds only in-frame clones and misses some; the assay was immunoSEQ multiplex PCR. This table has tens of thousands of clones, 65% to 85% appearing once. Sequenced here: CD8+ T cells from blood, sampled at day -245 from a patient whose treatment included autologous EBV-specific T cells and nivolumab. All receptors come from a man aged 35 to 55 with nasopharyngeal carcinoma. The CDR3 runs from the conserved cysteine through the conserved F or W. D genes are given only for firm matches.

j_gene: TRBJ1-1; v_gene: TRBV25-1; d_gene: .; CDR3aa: CASSGMGRITEAFF
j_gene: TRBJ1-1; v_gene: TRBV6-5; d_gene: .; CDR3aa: CASSYGMNTEAFF
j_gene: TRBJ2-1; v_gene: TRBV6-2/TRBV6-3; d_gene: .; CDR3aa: CASSLDWGNDNEQFF
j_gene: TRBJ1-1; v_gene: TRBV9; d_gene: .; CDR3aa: CASSTRETNTEAFF
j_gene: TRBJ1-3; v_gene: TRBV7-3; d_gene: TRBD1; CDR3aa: CASSPTGTPGNTIYF
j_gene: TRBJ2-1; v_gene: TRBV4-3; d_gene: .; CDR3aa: CASSQDLGGSYNEQFF
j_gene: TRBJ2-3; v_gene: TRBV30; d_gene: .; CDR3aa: CAWSSGPTGDTQYF
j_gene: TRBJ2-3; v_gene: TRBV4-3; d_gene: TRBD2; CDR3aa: CASSQGSSGGPSTDTQYF
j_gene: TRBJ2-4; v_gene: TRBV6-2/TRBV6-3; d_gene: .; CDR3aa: CASSLTAAKNIQYF
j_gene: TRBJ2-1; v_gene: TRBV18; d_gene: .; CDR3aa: CASSRSSSLSEQFF
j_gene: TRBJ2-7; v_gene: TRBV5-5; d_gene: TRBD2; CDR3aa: CASSPLAGGPPYEQYF
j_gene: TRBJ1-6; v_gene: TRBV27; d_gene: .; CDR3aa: CASSLSGLAGYSPLHF
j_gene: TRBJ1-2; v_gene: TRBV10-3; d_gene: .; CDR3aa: CAISDLGMGGMNYGYTF
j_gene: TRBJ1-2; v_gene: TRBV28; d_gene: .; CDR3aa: CASSFPGMNYGYTF
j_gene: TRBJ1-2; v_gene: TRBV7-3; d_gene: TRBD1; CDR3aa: CASSSYWTGDYGYTF
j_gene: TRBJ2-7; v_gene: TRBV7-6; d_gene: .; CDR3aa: CASSLGPNYEQYF
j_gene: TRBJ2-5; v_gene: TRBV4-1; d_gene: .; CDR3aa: CASSQDPGIDQETQYF
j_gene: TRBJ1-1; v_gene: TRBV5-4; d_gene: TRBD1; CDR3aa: CASSRDGDRGVNTEAFF
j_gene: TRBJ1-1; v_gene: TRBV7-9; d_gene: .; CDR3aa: CASSLPRVAGANTEAFF
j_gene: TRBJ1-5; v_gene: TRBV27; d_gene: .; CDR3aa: CASSPRGRDNQPQHF
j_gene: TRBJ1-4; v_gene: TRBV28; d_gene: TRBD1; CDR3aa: CASSDILTGSRHEKLFF
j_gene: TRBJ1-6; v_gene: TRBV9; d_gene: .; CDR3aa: CASSSRTENNSPLHF
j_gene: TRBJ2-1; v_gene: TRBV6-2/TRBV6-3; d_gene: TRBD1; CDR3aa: CASSYSPGQGVDEQFF
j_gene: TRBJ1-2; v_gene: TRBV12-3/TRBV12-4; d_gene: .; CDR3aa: CASPRGGDRGYTF
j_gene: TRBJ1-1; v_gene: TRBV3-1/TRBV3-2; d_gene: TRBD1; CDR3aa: CASSQVRGLWTEAFF
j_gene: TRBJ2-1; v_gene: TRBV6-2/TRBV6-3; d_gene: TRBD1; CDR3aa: CASSPGQDYNEQFF
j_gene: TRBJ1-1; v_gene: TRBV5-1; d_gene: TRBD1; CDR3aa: CASSFQGTGNTEAFF
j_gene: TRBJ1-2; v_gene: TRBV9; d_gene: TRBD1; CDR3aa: CASSVRGREGYTF
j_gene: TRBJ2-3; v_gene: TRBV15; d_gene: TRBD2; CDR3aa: CATSRGGAGGPADTQYF
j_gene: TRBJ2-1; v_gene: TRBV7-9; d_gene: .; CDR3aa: CASSLGIRGELESYNEQFF
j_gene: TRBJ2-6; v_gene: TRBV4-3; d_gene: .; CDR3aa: CASSQDHGAGANVLTF
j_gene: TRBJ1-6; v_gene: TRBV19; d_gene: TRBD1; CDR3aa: CASSQGGGGFSPLHF
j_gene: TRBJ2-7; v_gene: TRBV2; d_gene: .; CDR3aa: CATQDTTYEQYF
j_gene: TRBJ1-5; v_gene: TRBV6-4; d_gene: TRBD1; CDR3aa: CASSLTGDSNQPQHF
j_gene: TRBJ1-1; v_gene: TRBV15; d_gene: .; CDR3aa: CATSRGVSNTEAFF
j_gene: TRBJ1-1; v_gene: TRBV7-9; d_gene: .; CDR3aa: CASSGAWTEAFF
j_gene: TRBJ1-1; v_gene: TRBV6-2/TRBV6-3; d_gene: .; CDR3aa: CASSPGNLRAEAFF
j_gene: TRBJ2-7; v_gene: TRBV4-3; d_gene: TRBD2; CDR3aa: CASSQESSGRYEQYF
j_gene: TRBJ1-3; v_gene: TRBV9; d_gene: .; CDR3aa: CASSVVPDRVVNTIYF
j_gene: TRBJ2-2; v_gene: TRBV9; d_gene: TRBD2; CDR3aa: CASSETSGVGELFF
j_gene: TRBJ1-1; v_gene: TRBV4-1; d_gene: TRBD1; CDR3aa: CASSLRAGQRNTEAFF
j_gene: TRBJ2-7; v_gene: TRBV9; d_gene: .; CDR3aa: CASSVAPGPYEQYF
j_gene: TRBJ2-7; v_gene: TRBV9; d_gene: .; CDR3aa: CASSVVAQGGEQYF
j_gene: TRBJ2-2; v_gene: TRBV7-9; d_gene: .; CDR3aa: CAAGGFTGELFF
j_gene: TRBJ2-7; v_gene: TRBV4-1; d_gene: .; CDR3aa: CASSHPGGGHYEQYF
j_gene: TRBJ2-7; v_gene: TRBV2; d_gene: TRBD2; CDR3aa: CATWGGSPYEQYF
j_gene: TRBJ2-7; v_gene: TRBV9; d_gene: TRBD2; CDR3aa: CASSLSGGAGYEQYF